The 28 T cell receptor beta chains below come from one sample, sequenced in a study of OX40 agonist ivuxolimab in advanced cancers. Produced via immunoSEQ multiplex PCR; TCRdb's table is partial and in-frame only. The table shows 100,000 or so clones, with just over 85% occurring only once. Source: CD4+ or CD8+ T cells sorted from blood, taken in a trial of the OX40 agonist ivuxolimab. Receptor source: an adult with an advanced solid tumor such as melanoma, head and neck, liver or kidney cancer.

This chain joins TRBV7-3 and TRBJ2-2, with D possibly matching TRBD2 (6 bases). The V end was cut by 1 base, the J end by 6 bases, with 21 bases between. The CDR3 contains 18 residues. Per germline, CDR1 SGHTA and CDR2 FQGTGA. The DNA for the CDR3 is TGTGCCAGCAGCTTAAATTTTCTAGGAGGGGCTGCCGCCGGGGAGCTGTTTTTT. Protein: CASSLNFLGGAAAGELFF.

Regarding this clone: Other DNA sequences in this specimen translate into the identical CDR3. The chain links TRBV2 to TRBJ2-5; maybe TRBD1 (6 bases). The V and J ends lost 6 bases and 1 base respectively, with 9 bases between them. Germline-derived CDR1 and CDR2 are SNHLY and FYNNEI. The CDR3 covers 13 residues. The DNA for the CDR3 is TGTGCCAGCAGGGGACAACCCCAAGAGACCCAGTACTTC. Amino acid sequence: CASRGQPQETQYF.

This rearrangement joins TRBV9 to TRBJ2-7, with 10 positions matching TRBD2. V lost 4 bases and J lost 5; bases outside the gene matches: 6. Germline V gives CDR1 SGDLS, CDR2 YYNGEE. This CDR3 is built from 14 residues. CDR3 bases: TGTGCCAGCAGCCTAGGGACTAGCGTCAACGAGCAGTACTTC. The encoded protein is CASSLGTSVNEQYF. The complete variable domain, with remaining parts taken from reference TRBV9 and TRBJ2-7, reads DSGVTQTPKHLITATGQRVTLRCSPRSGDLSVYWYQQSLDQGLQFLIQYYNGEERAKGNILERFSAQQFPDLHSELNLSSLELGDSALYFCASSLGTSVNEQYFGPGTRLTVT.

The V and J genes are TRBV5-1 and TRBJ2-7; TRBD2 matches 7 bases. V shed 0 bases, J shed 5 bases, and the junction held 5 bases outside the gene matches. CDR1 SGHRS and CDR2 YFSETQ come from the germline V gene. The CDR3 spans 14 residues. Here the CDR3 DNA reads TGCGCCAGCAGCTTGGTTGCGGGAGTCAACGAGCAGTACTTC. Protein sequence: CASSLVAGVNEQYF.

The gene calls are TRBV6-1 and TRBJ2-1; possible D gene TRBD2, 6 bases. Trimming pared 0 bases from V and 8 bases from J, leaving 20 bases between. The CDR3 is 17 residues long. Germline CDR1 MNHNS, CDR2 SASEGT. The DNA for the CDR3 is TGTGCCAGCAGTGAAGCGCCGGCTAGCGATTATTGGGATGAGCAGTTCTTC. Amino acid sequence: CASSEAPASDYWDEQFF.

Only a few counts were recorded for this clone. The chain has TRBV25-1 and TRBJ1-1; D call uncertain. The V gene's germline CDR1 is MGHDK and CDR2 SYGVNS. The CDR3 is 10 amino acids. The CDR3 bases are TGTGCGTACACGGGCACTGAAGCTTTCTTT. Its protein is CAYTGTEAFF.

This clone was observed a single time. The chain couples TRBV7-3 to TRBJ2-3; 9 bases are a match to TRBD2. CDR1 and CDR2 from the germline V gene are SGHTA and FQGTGA. The CDR3 loop spans 16 amino acids. The V segment lost 5 bases and the J segment 3 bases; nucleotides outside the gene matches: 9. This CDR3 reads CASSPSTSGPTDTQYF. The CDR3 DNA reads as TGTGCCAGCAGCCCATCGACTAGCGGACCTACAGATACGCAGTATTTT.

Written as DNA, the CDR3 is TGTGCCATCAGTGGAGGACTAGCGGGGACTAGCACAGATACGCAGTATTTT. Translated, it gives CAISGGLAGTSTDTQYF. J is TRBJ2-3 and V is TRBV10-3; 12 bases fit TRBD2. CDR1 is ENHRY and CDR2 is SYGVKD in the germline V gene. With 4 bases clipped from V and 0 bases from J, the junction kept 5 bases outside the gene matches. The CDR3 is 17 residues long.

V and J are TRBV28 and TRBJ2-7, with unresolved D. Germline assignment: CDR1 MDHEN and CDR2 SYDVKM. The length of the CDR3 is 15 residues. V was pared by 1 base and J by 4 bases, with 14 bases between. CDR3 sequence reads: CASSLSDRTAYEQYF. CDR3 in DNA: TGTGCCAGCAGTTTATCCGATCGAACAGCTTACGAGCAGTACTTC.

This sequence joins TRBV11-2 and TRBJ1-1; D gene uncertain. Germline V CDR1 and CDR2: SGHAT, FQNNGV. The CDR3 loop spans 13 amino acids. V lost 6 bases and J 0 bases, leaving 8 bases between the germline ends. As DNA, the CDR3 is TGTGCCAGCAGTCCGAACATGAACACTGAAGCTTTCTTT. This translates into CASSPNMNTEAFF.

With respect to this clone: In the same sample, other DNA sequences code for this CDR3. The gene calls are TRBV18 and TRBJ2-5; D might be TRBD2 (6 bases). CDR1 is KGHSH and CDR2 is LQKENI in the germline V gene. The CDR3 is 13 amino acids. V lost 2 bases to trimming and J lost 2 bases, with 6 bases between them. The CDR3 DNA follows: TGTGCCAGCTCACCAGGGGGGCAAGAGACCCAGTACTTC. This codes for CASSPGGQETQYF.

The V and J genes are TRBV6-5 and TRBJ1-3, with 9 positions matching TRBD1. Germline V CDR1 and CDR2: MNHEY, SVGAGI. V lost 0 bases, J lost 2 bases, and 2 bases stayed unmatched. This CDR3 has 16 residues. The CDR3, as DNA: TGTGCCAGCAGTTACTCCGGGACAGGGACTGGAAACACCATATATTTT. It encodes CASSYSGTGTGNTIYF.

The genes are TRBV29-1 and TRBJ2-1; 10 bases agree with TRBD2. The V gene's germline CDR1 is SQVTM and CDR2 ANQGSEA. V dropped 5 bases and J dropped 8; count of bases not matched to a gene: 9. The CDR3 totals 14 residues. CDR3 sequence: CSVIKSGRGDEQFF. The CDR3 DNA follows: TGCAGCGTTATCAAAAGCGGGAGGGGCGATGAGCAGTTCTTC.

The chain employs TRBV5-1 and TRBJ2-3; no reliable D call. The CDR3 is 14 amino acids. Germline-derived CDR1 and CDR2 are SGHRS and YFSETQ. Trimming removed 2 bases from V and 2 bases from J, with 9 bases in between. CDR3 DNA: TGCGCCAGCAGCTTTTCGGCTACCACAGATACGCAGTATTTT. Its protein is CASSFSATTDTQYF.

The rearrangement links TRBV19 to TRBJ2-7; TRBD1 matches at 7 bases. The J segment lost 1 base and the V segment lost 4 bases, leaving 4 bases of the junction unmatched. The CDR3 extends over 14 amino acids. The germline V gene encodes CDR1 LNHDA and CDR2 SQIVND (reference sequence). The CDR3 here is CASSRAGGSYEQYF. The CDR3 DNA is TGTGCCAGTAGTAGGGCAGGGGGATCCTACGAGCAGTACTTC.

The chain links TRBV5-1 to TRBJ2-2; tentative D call: TRBD2 (5 bases). The CDR3 spans 15 residues. V shed 1 base and J shed 5 bases, with 12 bases lying between them. CDR1 SGHRS and CDR2 YFSETQ come from the germline V gene. In DNA, the CDR3 is TGCGCCAGCAGCTTGCGGCTAGCCGATACCGGGGAGCTGTTTTTT. Translated: CASSLRLADTGELFF.

The rearrangement joins TRBV19 to TRBJ2-5, with D tentatively TRBD2 (6 bases). The V end was cut by 5 bases, the J end by 4 bases, with 17 bases between. This CDR3 contains 15 residues. Per germline, CDR1 LNHDA and CDR2 SQIVND (reference sequence). CDR3 region: CASSSDYGVRETQYF. The CDR3 nucleotides are TGTGCCAGTAGTTCGGACTATGGAGTTAGAGAGACCCAGTACTTC.

The chain links TRBV7-9 to TRBJ2-5; possible D gene TRBD1, 6 bases. Trimming took 5 bases from V and 2 from J, leaving 15 bases between them. The CDR3 length is 15 residues. Germline V gives CDR1 SEHNR, CDR2 FQNEAQ (reference sequence). CDR3 sequence reads: CASSNIYREQETQYF. Here the CDR3 DNA reads TGTGCCAGCAGCAACATTTACAGGGAACAAGAGACCCAGTACTTC.

The J gene is TRBJ2-5, the V gene TRBV30, with unresolved D. Germline V lookup: CDR1 GTSNPN, CDR2 SVGIG (reference sequence). The length of the CDR3 is 11 residues. The V and J ends lost 2 bases and 4 bases respectively, with 5 bases between them. The CDR3 spells CAWSRSETQYF. For the CDR3, the DNA is TGTGCCTGGAGTAGATCAGAGACCCAGTACTTC.

The chain carries TRBV6-1 and TRBJ2-6; D unresolved. In germline, CDR1 is MNHNS, CDR2 SASEGT. Trimming pared 5 bases from V and 4 bases from J, leaving 6 bases between. This CDR3 spans 13 amino acids. CDR3 in amino acids: CASSPQGANVLTF. The DNA for the CDR3 is TGTGCCAGCAGTCCACAGGGGGCCAACGTCCTGACTTTC.

V is TRBV6-6 and J is TRBJ1-1; possible D gene TRBD1, 5 bases. Germline V gene lookup returns CDR1 MNHNY and CDR2 SVGAGI (reference sequence). The CDR3 is made up of 16 amino acids. Trimming took 0 bases from V and 0 from J, leaving 11 bases between them. The CDR3 nucleotides read TGTGCCAGCAGTTACTCAGGGGCAGGACTGAACACTGAAGCTTTCTTT. It codes for CASSYSGAGLNTEAFF.

The rearrangement links TRBV2 to TRBJ2-5; 9 nucleotides agree with TRBD2. The V gene's germline CDR1 is SNHLY and CDR2 FYNNEI. The CDR3 runs 14 residues. Losses at the gene ends were 5 bases for V and 4 bases for J; bases not matched to a gene: 5. For the CDR3, the DNA is TGTGCCAGCAGTTCGCAGACTAGCGGAGAGACCCAGTACTTC. Amino acids: CASSSQTSGETQYF.

The V gene is TRBV18, the J gene TRBJ2-5; TRBD1 matches 8 bases. The CDR3 covers 11 residues. The V and J ends lost 5 bases and 7 bases, in that order; junction bases with no gene match: 0. In germline, CDR1 is KGHSH, CDR2 LQKENI. CDR3 nucleotide sequence: TGTGCCAGCTCAACAGGGGGGACCCAGTACTTC. Its translation: CASSTGGTQYF.

The chain joins TRBV2 to TRBJ1-5, with D possibly being TRBD1 (5 bases). Germline V gene data show CDR1 as SNHLY and CDR2 as FYNNEI. Trimming stripped 3 bases from V and 4 bases from J, with 10 bases between. The CDR3 totals 14 residues. The CDR3 reads CASSDRAQNQPQHF. DNA of the CDR3: TGTGCCAGCAGTGACAGGGCCCAAAATCAGCCCCAGCATTTT. Combining the CDR3 with reference TRBV2 and TRBJ1-5 gives the whole variable domain EPEVTQTPSHQVTQMGQEVILRCVPISNHLYFYWYRQILGQKVEFLVSFYNNEISEKSEIFDDQFSVERPDGSNFTLKIRSTKLEDSAMYFCASSDRAQNQPQHFGDGTRLSIL.

In regard to this clone: One junction end does not reproduce the germline sequence, and a read error may be involved. The V and J genes are TRBV7-3 and TRBJ2-3; unclear D gene. The CDR3 consists of 16 residues. The germline CDR1 and CDR2 sequences are SGHTA and FQGTGA. The CDR3 nucleotides read TGTGCCAACAGCCTAACCGGGTCTCCACCGCCAGATACGCAGTATTTT. Its protein is CANSLTGSPPPDTQYF.

The chain uses TRBV6-6 and TRBJ2-7; D uncertain. This CDR3 comprises 11 residues. Germline assignment: CDR1 MNHNY and CDR2 SVGAGI (reference sequence). V was shortened by 5 bases and J by 6 bases, with 8 bases between the two germline ends. The CDR3 sequence is CASSNPGEQYF. The CDR3 DNA is TGTGCCAGCAGTAACCCAGGCGAGCAGTACTTC.

The chain carries TRBV5-4 and TRBJ2-7, with D possibly being TRBD1 (5 bases). Germline-derived CDR1 and CDR2 are SGHNT and YYREEE (reference sequence). This CDR3 contains 14 residues. Trimming stripped 0 bases from V and 3 bases from J, with 10 bases between. CDR3 region: CASSLDGQSYEQYF. DNA of the CDR3: TGTGCCAGCAGCTTGGACGGACAAAGCTACGAGCAGTACTTC.

This chain joins TRBV4-1 and TRBJ1-2, with D perhaps matching TRBD1 (5 bases). Deletions cut 1 base from V and 8 bases from J, with 17 bases between. The length of the CDR3 is 15 residues. CDR1 and CDR2 from the germline V gene are MGHRA and YSYEKL. CDR3 bases: TGCGCCAGCAGCCAAGGATTCCAGGGTAGTTGGGGCTACACCTTC. Translated, it gives CASSQGFQGSWGYTF.